This T cell receptor (beta chain) was sequenced during a study of blood T cell repertoires in COVID-19 (dated by TCRdb to 2018 to 2020). About the investigation overall: Samples covering the acute and convalescent phases of COVID-19 were provided by collaborators in the United States, Italy and Spain. Nearly every sample came with metadata listing a de-identified subject ID, COVID-19 status, age in years and sex. Samples came from the ongoing ImmuneRACE study (first 160 participants) plus 1,254 subjects from 6 global collaborators. The repertoires were released in a freely available public database intended as a resource for research on the immune response to SARS-CoV-2. Subjects who had been exposed to COVID-19, were actively infected with it, or had recovered from it provided the deeply sampled blood TCRbeta repertoires that made up the dataset. The material from the prospective study consisted of cDNA or gDNA derived from T cells, B-cell-depleted T cells, or PBMCs. Where available, HLA class I and class II types were obtained from metadata supplied by the sample provider rather than from assay-based typing. Overall study outcomes, separate from this receptor: How much clinical and demographic metadata was included differed by source and by participant, and the metadata was provided uncurated.

Measured from the cysteine to the phenylalanine, the CDR3 is 20 residues long. Kept here is only the CDR3 DNA, which spans 60 bases and is read in frame from base 1. The germline ends are 28 bases apart after V is trimmed by 4 bases and J by 1 base. TCRbeta CDR3 regions were amplified from genomic DNA using the immunoSEQ Assay, a bias-controlled multiplex PCR. In the original analysis: The number of nucleated cells in each sample was estimated from the amplification of reference gene primers within the assay. To quantify the absolute abundance of each unique TCRbeta CDR3 rearrangement, sequence reads were collapsed and filtered. For each sample, productive Simpson clonality was calculated as the square root of Simpson's diversity index across productive rearrangements. TCRdb took this table from immuneACCESS and kept in-frame rearrangements with V and J called. Such tables lack part of the clones; where checked against another copy, unresolved V genes explain under half of the gap, and the rest is unexplained. From that table come the V and J calls and clone size; the DNA was used to work out D and trimming. The sample table contains 200,000 or so clones; only one count was recorded for about 88% of them. The ten largest clones represent about 2.1% of the sample.

Whole blood was collected in K2EDTA tubes by collaborating institutions according to the institutions' own protocols. Collaborator samples were shipped for TCRbeta analysis as frozen whole blood, isolated PBMCs, or DNA extracted from either sample type. About this clone: Its antigen is currently not known. Qualities for individual bases were not recorded, and no much larger clone is one base off.

The chain is made from TRBV5-3 and TRBJ2-3; TRBD2 is perhaps the D gene, given 7 matching bases. TRBV5-3 is an ORF; its function is uncertain. This TCR came from a man in his 70s with active or convalescent COVID-19. The source material was peripheral blood. The base sequence is TGTGCCAGAAGCCGGGTTCCGCGGGGGCCACAGGGCGGTCGCACAGATACGCAGTATTTT. This yields the protein CARSRVPRGPQGGRTDTQYF.